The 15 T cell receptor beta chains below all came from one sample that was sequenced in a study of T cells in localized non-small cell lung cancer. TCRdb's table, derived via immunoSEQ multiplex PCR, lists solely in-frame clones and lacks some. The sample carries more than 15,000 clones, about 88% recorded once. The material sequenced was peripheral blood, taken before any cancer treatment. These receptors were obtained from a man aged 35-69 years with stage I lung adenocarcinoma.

CDR3 sequence (DNA): TGTGCCAGCAGTTATCTTCCCGGGACCGCCAATTCACCCCTCCACTTT. Its protein is CASSYLPGTANSPLHF. The J gene is TRBJ1-6, the V gene TRBV28, with D maybe TRBD1 (5 bases). The CDR3 has 16 residues. CDR1 and CDR2 (germline): MDHEN, SYDVKM. V lost 4 bases and J lost 7, with 17 bases in between.

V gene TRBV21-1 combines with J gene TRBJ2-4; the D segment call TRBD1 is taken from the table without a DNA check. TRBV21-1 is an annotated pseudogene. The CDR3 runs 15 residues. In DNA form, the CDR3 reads TGTGCCAGCACTAGGACAGGGGTAGCCAAAAACATTCAGTACTTC. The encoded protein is CASTRTGVAKNIQYF.

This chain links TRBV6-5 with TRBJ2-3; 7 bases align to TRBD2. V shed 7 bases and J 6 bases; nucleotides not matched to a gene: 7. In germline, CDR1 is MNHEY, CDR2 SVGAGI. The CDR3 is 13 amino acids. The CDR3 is CASIPSGRDTQYF. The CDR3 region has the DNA TGTGCCAGCATTCCGTCCGGGAGGGATACGCAGTATTTT.

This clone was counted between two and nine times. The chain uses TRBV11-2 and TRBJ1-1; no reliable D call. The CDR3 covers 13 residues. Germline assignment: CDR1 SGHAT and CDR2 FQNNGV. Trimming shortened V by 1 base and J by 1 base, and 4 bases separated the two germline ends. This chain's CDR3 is CASSLATNTEAFF. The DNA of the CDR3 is TGTGCCAGCAGCTTAGCCACGAACACTGAAGCTTTCTTT.

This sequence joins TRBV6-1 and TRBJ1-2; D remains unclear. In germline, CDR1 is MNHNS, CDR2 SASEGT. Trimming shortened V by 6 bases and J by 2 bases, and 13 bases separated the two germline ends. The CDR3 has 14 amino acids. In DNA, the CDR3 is TGTGCCAGCAGCCCGAACCTGGAGAACTATGGCTACACCTTC. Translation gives CASSPNLENYGYTF.

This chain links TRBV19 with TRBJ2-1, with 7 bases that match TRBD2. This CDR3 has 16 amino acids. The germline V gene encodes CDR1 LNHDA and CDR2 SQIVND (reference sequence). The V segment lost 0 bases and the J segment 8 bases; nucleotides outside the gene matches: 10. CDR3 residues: CASSIDLAGRGHEQFF. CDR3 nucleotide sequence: TGTGCCAGTAGTATAGATCTGGCAGGGAGGGGCCATGAGCAGTTCTTC. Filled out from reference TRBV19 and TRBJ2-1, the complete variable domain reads DGGITQSPKYLFRKEGQNVTLSCEQNLNHDAMYWYRQDPGQGLRLIYYSQIVNDFQKGDIAEGYSVSREKKESFPLTVTSAQKNPTAFYLCASSIDLAGRGHEQFFGPGTRLTVL.

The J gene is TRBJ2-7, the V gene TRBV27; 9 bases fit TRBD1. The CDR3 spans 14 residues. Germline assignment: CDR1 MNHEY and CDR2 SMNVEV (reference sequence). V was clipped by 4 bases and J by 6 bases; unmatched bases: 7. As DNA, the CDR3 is TGTGCCAGCAGTTCCGGACAGGGGCCAATCGAGCAGTACTTC. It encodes CASSSGQGPIEQYF.

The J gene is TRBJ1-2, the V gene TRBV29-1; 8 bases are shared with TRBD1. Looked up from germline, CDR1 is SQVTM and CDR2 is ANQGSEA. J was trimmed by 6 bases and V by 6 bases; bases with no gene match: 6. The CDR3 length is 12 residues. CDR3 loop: CSVGGQGHGYTF. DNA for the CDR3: TGCAGCGTAGGAGGACAGGGCCATGGCTACACCTTC.

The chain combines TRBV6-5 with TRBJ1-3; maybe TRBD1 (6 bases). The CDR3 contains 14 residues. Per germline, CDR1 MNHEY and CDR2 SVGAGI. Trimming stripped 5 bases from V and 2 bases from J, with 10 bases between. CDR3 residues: CASSPGGTGNTIYF. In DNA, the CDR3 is TGTGCCAGCAGTCCGGGGGGCACTGGAAACACCATATATTTT.

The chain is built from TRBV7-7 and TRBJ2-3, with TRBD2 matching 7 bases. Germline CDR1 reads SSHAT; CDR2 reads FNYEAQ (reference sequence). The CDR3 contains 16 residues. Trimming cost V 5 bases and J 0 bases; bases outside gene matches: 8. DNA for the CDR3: TGTGCCAGCAGCCCCTGGGGCGGGAGAAGCACAGATACGCAGTATTTT. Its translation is CASSPWGGRSTDTQYF.

The CDR3 loop reads CASSYSGEDEKLFF. In nucleotides, the CDR3 is TGTGCCAGCAGTTACTCAGGGGAGGATGAAAAACTGTTTTTT. The V call is TRBV6-6, the J call TRBJ1-4, with D possibly being TRBD1 (5 bases). Germline lookup yields CDR1 MNHNY and CDR2 SVGAGI (reference sequence). The germline V and J ends were trimmed by 0 bases and 6 bases, with 8 bases remaining between them. The CDR3 runs 14 residues.

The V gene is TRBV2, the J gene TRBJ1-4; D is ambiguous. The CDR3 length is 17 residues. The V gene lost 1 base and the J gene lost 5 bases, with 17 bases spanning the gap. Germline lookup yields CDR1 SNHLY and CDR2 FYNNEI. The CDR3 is CASSEGPPAVLNEKLFF. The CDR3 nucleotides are TGTGCCAGCAGTGAAGGCCCTCCGGCCGTACTAAATGAAAAACTGTTTTTT.

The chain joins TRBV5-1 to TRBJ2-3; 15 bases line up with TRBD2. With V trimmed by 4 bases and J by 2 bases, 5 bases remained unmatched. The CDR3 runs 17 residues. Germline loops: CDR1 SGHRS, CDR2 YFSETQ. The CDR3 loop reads CASSRGTSGGITDTQYF. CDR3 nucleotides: TGCGCCAGCAGCCGCGGGACTAGCGGGGGGATCACAGATACGCAGTATTTT. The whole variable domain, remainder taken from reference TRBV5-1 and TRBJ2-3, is KAGVTQTPRYLIKTRGQQVTLSCSPISGHRSVSWYQQTPGQGLQFLFEYFSETQRNKGNFPGRFSGRQFSNSRSEMNVSTLELGDSALYLCASSRGTSGGITDTQYFGPGTRLTVL.

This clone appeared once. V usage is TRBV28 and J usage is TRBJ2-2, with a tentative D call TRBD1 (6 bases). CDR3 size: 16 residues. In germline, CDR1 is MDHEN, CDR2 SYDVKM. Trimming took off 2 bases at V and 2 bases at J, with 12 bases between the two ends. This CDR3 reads CASSLGDTINTGELFF. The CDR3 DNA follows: TGTGCCAGCAGTTTAGGGGACACGATAAACACCGGGGAGCTGTTTTTT.

The CDR3 loop is CASSIINVGQPQHF. The CDR3 DNA reads as TGTGCCAGTAGTATAATTAACGTAGGTCAGCCCCAGCATTTT. The chain carries TRBV19 and TRBJ1-5; D is unresolved. V lost 2 bases and J 6 bases, leaving 11 bases between the germline ends. CDR3 length: 14 residues. Germline CDR1 reads LNHDA; CDR2 reads SQIVND (reference sequence).